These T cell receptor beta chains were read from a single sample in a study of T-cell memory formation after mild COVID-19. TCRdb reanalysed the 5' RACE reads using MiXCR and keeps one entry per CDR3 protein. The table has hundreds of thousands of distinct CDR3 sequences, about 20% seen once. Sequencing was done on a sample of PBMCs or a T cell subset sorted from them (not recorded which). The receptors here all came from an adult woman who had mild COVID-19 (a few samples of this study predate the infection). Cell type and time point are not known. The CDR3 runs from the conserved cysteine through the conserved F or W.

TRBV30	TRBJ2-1	CASQVGYEQFF
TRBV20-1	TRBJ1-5	CSAIRLPTTGRRGQPQHF
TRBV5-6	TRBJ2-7	CASSRRYYEQYF
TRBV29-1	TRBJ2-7	CSVEDGLAGLPYEQYF
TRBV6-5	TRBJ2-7	CASSSYVGSYEQYF
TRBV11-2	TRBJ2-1	CASSFQIGRTSGRDNEQFF
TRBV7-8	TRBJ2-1	CASSLDGDSSSYNEQFF
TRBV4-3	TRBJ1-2	CASSQDLGKYYGYTF
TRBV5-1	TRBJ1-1	CASSLAAGMGDTEAFF
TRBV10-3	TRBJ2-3	CANKGPFEDTQYF
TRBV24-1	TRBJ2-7	CATSDTGTGNEQYF
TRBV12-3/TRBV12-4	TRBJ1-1	CASTFGGNEAFF
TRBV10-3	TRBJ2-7	CAISESGLLDYEQYF
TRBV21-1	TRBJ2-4	CASTKGEAKNIQYF
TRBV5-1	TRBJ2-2	CASSLELAGPNTGELFF
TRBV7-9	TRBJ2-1	CTSSSGQGKLAGGALYNEQFF
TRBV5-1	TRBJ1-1	CASSTVQGDTEAFF
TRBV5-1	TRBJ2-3	CASSLSSSGSSADTQYF
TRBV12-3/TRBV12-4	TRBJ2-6	CASGLSSGANVLTF
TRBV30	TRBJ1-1	CAWSVDVGDTEAFF
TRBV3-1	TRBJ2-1	CASSLLSQELFF
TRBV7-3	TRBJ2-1	CASSSRDRAKQFF
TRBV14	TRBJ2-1	CASSHGPWSARDEQFF
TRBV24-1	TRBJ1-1	CATSDLPGGVNTEAFF
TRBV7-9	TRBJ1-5	CASSLRGRNQPQHF
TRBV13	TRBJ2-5	CASSRLAGKETQYF
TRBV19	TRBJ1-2	CASSMGVGYGYTF
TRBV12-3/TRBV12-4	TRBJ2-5	CASTRHQQETQYF
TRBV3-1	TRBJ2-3	CASSQVRGTDTQYF
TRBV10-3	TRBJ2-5	CATQRPGQETQYF
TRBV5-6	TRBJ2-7	CASSLVPVYEQYF
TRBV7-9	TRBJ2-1	CASRIDISGREGVEQFF
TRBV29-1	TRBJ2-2	CSVAQANTGELFF